This TCR beta chain comes out of a study of post-analysis software for immune sequencing data. Study summary: Disease trajectories encompassed relapsing-remitting, secondary progressive and progressive-relapsing multiple sclerosis.

Built from TCR beta cDNA, the libraries had unique molecular identifiers in them. Once about 0.85 to 10 million T cells were used, about 510,000 cDNA molecules resulted. TCRdb re-analysed the PCR reads in MiXCR, keeping a single row per CDR3 protein. In the table there are approximately 730,000 distinct CDR3 sequences, 30% of which are singletons. This clonotype has ten or more counts. No antigen is known for it. Trimming left V 1 base short and J 8 bases short, with 16 bases between. CDR3 length: 14 residues. Germline loops: CDR1 DFQATT, CDR2 SNEGSKA (reference sequence). Whole-study results and caveats: Compared with controls, patients had more of roughly five TRBV segments, including TRBV5-6, TRBV5-1 and TRBV20-1. A significant reduction in normalized Chao1 diversity was observed in multiple sclerosis patients versus controls. By F measure, samples from a shared preparation batch strongly co-clustered.

Sequences were obtained from blood. The V call is TRBV20-1, the J call TRBJ2-3, with a weak D call TRBD2 (5 bases). The sequence derives from a girl aged 5 to 17 with multiple sclerosis. CDR3 protein: CSARGRSSGGTQYF. The CDR3 DNA is TGCAGTGCTAGAGGTCGTAGTTCTGGAGGTACGCAGTATTTT.